The clone carrying this T cell receptor (beta chain) was seen only a few times. The sample is drawn from a study of response to subunit inactivated influenza vaccine. A single record per CDR3 protein comes from TCRdb applying MiXCR to the RT-PCR reads. The data show roughly 500,000 distinct CDR3 sequences, approximately 24% seen once. Trimming removed 5 bases from V and 7 bases from J, with 13 bases in between. CDR1 SGHVS and CDR2 FNYEAQ come from the germline V gene. The CDR3 is 13 residues long. These data were likewise used in another study, on T cells expressing NK-cell markers. Per that study: The authors made TCR beta cDNA libraries by 5'RACE template switching. This switching added a universal primer site and UMIs. Most of the eight sequenced donors were HCMV-seropositive; one was seronegative.

The sequence came from a man aged 50 to 60 who received an inactivated influenza vaccine. The specimen comprised CD4+ T cells sorted from PBMCs, sampled 11 to 12 days after vaccination. This chain links TRBV7-6 with TRBJ2-3; D remains unclear. CDR3 in amino acids: CASSAVVGNTQYF. CDR3 coding DNA: TGTGCCAGCAGCGCGGTCGTGGGGAATACGCAGTATTTT.